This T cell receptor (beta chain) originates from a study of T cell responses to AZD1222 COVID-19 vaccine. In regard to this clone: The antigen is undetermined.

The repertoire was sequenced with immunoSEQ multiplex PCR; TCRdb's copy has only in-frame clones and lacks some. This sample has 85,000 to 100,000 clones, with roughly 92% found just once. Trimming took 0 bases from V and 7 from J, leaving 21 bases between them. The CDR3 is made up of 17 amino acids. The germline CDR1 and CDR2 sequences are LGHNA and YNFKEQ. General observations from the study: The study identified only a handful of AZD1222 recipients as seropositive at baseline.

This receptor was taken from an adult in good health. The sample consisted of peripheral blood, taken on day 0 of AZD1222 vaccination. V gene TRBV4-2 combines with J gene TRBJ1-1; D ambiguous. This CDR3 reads CASSQESAAVVADEAFF. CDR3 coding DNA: TGTGCCAGCAGCCAAGAATCTGCGGCTGTGGTGGCGGATGAAGCTTTCTTT.